This is a list of T cell receptor beta chains from one sample in a study of siplizumab effects on memory and regulatory T cells. Repertoires were generated with immunoSEQ multiplex PCR, while TCRdb's copy carries only in-frame clones and drops some. The table has more than 85,000 clones, about 90% seen once. Sample: CD4+ T cells sorted from blood. These receptors originate from a human donor in good health. Both conserved end residues are part of each CDR3. Fields, in order: V gene, J gene, CDR3 protein.

TRBV7-3	TRBJ2-3	CASRRGGGFTDTQYF
TRBV5-6	TRBJ1-5	CASSTSRGGRAYSNQPQHF
TRBV30	TRBJ2-3	CAWVHGHTQYF
TRBV5-1	TRBJ1-2	CASSSLGGRNYGYTF
TRBV19	TRBJ1-3	CASSMRQGDSGNTIYF
TRBV9	TRBJ2-7	CASSVGSIAYEQYF
TRBV5-5	TRBJ1-1	CASSWGGGTEAFF
TRBV30	TRBJ1-6	CAWRGQGNSPLHF
TRBV18	TRBJ2-7	CASSNYDRAGNEQYF
TRBV28	TRBJ2-7	CASSILSYEQYF
TRBV4-2	TRBJ2-5	CASSQETEQETQYF
TRBV2	TRBJ2-1	CASSESRGPSYNEQFF
TRBV11-3	TRBJ2-2	CASSRGQTNTGELFF
TRBV30	TRBJ1-1	CAWSVSFNRGATEAFF
TRBV2	TRBJ2-5	CAGRRTSALQETQYF
TRBV29-1	TRBJ2-5	CSVETGWETQYF
TRBV4-3	TRBJ1-3	CASSQDDRLSGNTIYF
TRBV2	TRBJ2-7	CASSEGSGTYEQYF
TRBV5-4	TRBJ1-2	CASSSGARVGEHGYTF
TRBV4-1	TRBJ2-7	CASSQDHGRETYEQYF
TRBV27	TRBJ2-3	CASSLLRDTQYF
TRBV5-6	TRBJ2-3	CASSLVGSGSTDTQYF
TRBV5-5	TRBJ2-5	CASSLGLAGLETQYF
TRBV11-2	TRBJ2-1	CASSSYSGRYNEQFF
TRBV10-3	TRBJ2-3	CAIANADTQYF
TRBV30	TRBJ2-4	CAWGVSGANIQYF